Shown below are 18 T cell receptor beta chains from a single sample sequenced in a study of vaccination and CD4 T cells after COVID-19. Sequenced with the Oncomine TCR Beta short-read assay was DNA taken from cultured CD4+ T cells. MiXCR, applied by TCRdb to the PCR reads, yields one record per CDR3 protein. This sample has thousands of distinct CDR3 sequences, with more than 50% found just once. Treatment here: roughly 10-day PBMC culture with coronavirus spike peptide pools or control peptides (ViraFEST assay). Their target antigens are unknown. The sequencing used cultured CD4+ T cells from blood, collected after SARS-CoV-2 vaccination. The receptors were gathered from a human donor with COVID-19.

This chain uses TRBV24-1 with TRBJ2-1, with D tentatively TRBD1 or TRBD2 (5 bases each). CDR1 is KGHDR and CDR2 is SFDVKD in the germline V gene. V was clipped by 8 bases and J by 5 bases, with 15 bases between them. This CDR3 region has 14 residues. CDR3 sequence: CATTPGPDNNEQFF. The CDR3 bases are TGTGCCACCACCCCGGGACCCGACAACAATGAGCAGTTCTTC.

This clonotype occurred a few times. This chain joins TRBV7-2 and TRBJ1-6, with D hard to call. Trimming left V 0 bases short and J 7 bases short, with 10 bases between. From germline, CDR1 is SGHTA and CDR2 FQGNSA. This CDR3 spans 15 amino acids. The CDR3 nucleotides read TGTGCCAGCAGCTTAGCGCACGGCGGAAATTCACCCCTCCACTTT. This gives the protein CASSLAHGGNSPLHF.

The J gene is TRBJ1-2, the V gene TRBV15; no definite D call. This CDR3 comprises 16 residues. Trimming stripped 0 bases from V and 4 bases from J, with 15 bases between. Germline-derived CDR1 and CDR2 are LNHNV and YYDKDF (reference sequence). The CDR3 here is CATSRDIDEGTYGYTF. DNA of the CDR3: TGTGCCACCAGCAGAGATATCGACGAAGGTACCTATGGCTACACCTTC. Using reference TRBV15 and TRBJ1-2 for the parts outside the CDR3, the full variable domain is DAMVIQNPRYQVTQFGKPVTLSCSQTLNHNVMYWYQQKSSQAPKLLFHYYDKDFNNEADTPDNFQSRRPNTSFCFLDIRSPGLGDTAMYLCATSRDIDEGTYGYTFGSGTRLTVV.

The chain recombines TRBV20-1 with TRBJ1-2; TRBD1 aligns across 7 bases. The V and J ends lost 6 bases and 4 bases, in that order; junction bases with no gene match: 8. Germline lookup yields CDR1 DFQATT and CDR2 SNEGSKA (reference sequence). This CDR3 region has 13 residues. The CDR3 here is CSADLDRFYGYTF. The CDR3 DNA reads TGCAGTGCCGATTTGGACAGGTTCTATGGCTACACCTTC.

V usage is TRBV6-5 and J usage is TRBJ2-3; no reliable D call. The germline V gene has CDR1 MNHEY and CDR2 SVGAGI. The CDR3 length is 14 residues. The V end lost 0 bases, the J end lost 8 bases, and 12 bases lay between the germline ends. CDR3 sequence reads: CASSYSLPDGTQYF. DNA of the CDR3: TGTGCCAGCAGTTACTCCTTACCTGATGGTACGCAGTATTTT.

V and J are TRBV11-3 and TRBJ2-5; no firm D call. Germline CDR1 reads SGHNT; CDR2 reads YENEEA. This CDR3 contains 13 residues. Trimming took off 0 bases at V and 1 base at J, with 3 bases between the two ends. The CDR3 reads CASSLDSQETQYF. Here the CDR3 DNA reads TGTGCCAGCAGCTTAGACAGCCAAGAGACCCAGTACTTC.

This clonotype occurred a few times. The chain combines TRBV10-3 with TRBJ1-1; tentative D call: TRBD1 (5 bases). V was shortened by 11 bases and J by 0 bases, with 13 bases between the two germline ends. This CDR3 region has 13 residues. Germline V gives CDR1 ENHRY, CDR2 SYGVKD. CDR3 sequence (DNA): TGTGCCCTCGCCAGGGCGTTGAACACTGAAGCTTTCTTT. Translated: CALARALNTEAFF.

This clonotype showed up just once. The chain combines TRBV20-1 with TRBJ2-3; the match to TRBD2 covers 8 bases. The CDR3 is 15 residues long. The germline V gene encodes CDR1 DFQATT and CDR2 SNEGSKA (reference sequence). The V gene end was trimmed by 2 bases and the J gene end by 4 bases; junction bases not matched to a gene: 8. CDR3 sequence: CSARTRGDTSDTQYF. The CDR3 nucleotides read TGCAGTGCTAGAACGCGGGGGGATACTTCAGATACGCAGTATTTT.

In this sample, this clonotype turned up a few times. CDR3 sequence reads: CASTYRLEGGSEAFF. CDR3 nucleotides: TGTGCCAGCACATACCGCCTCGAGGGAGGAAGTGAAGCTTTCTTT. The chain joins TRBV7-9 to TRBJ1-1; D unclear. CDR3 size: 15 residues. V lost 7 bases and J 7 bases, leaving 22 bases between the germline ends. Germline lookup yields CDR1 SEHNR and CDR2 FQNEAQ (reference sequence).

This chain links TRBV20-1 with TRBJ2-2; D is possibly TRBD1 (5 bases). The CDR3 contains 16 residues. Germline loops: CDR1 DFQATT, CDR2 SNEGSKA (reference sequence). Trimming took 1 base from V and 1 from J, leaving 13 bases between them. The CDR3, as DNA: TGCAGTGCTAGAGGGCAGGGATCCCGGAACACCGGGGAGCTGTTTTTT. As protein: CSARGQGSRNTGELFF.

The gene calls are TRBV24-1 and TRBJ2-1; D is unclear. This CDR3 contains 14 residues. In germline, CDR1 is KGHDR, CDR2 SFDVKD. Trimming left V 5 bases short and J 0 bases short, with 7 bases between. The CDR3 sequence: CATSAGGSYNEQFF. The CDR3, as DNA: TGTGCCACCAGTGCCGGTGGCTCCTACAATGAGCAGTTCTTC.

By share, this clonotype ranks as medium-sized. The rearrangement joins TRBV11-2 to TRBJ2-5, with 10 bases matching TRBD1. Germline V lookup: CDR1 SGHAT, CDR2 FQNNGV. The CDR3 loop spans 14 amino acids. Trimming at V came to 5 bases and at J to 5 bases, leaving 5 bases not matched to a gene. CDR3 residues: CASSQTGGDETQYF. CDR3 in DNA: TGTGCCAGCAGCCAGACAGGGGGCGACGAGACCCAGTACTTC. Combining the CDR3 with reference TRBV11-2 and TRBJ2-5 gives the whole variable domain EAGVAQSPRYKIIEKRQSVAFWCNPISGHATLYWYQQILGQGPKLLIQFQNNGVVDDSQLPKDRFSAERLKGVDSTLKIQPAKLEDSAVYLCASSQTGGDETQYFGPGTRLLVL.

The chain links TRBV28 to TRBJ1-2; D is ambiguous. The germline V gene encodes CDR1 MDHEN and CDR2 SYDVKM. The CDR3 runs to 12 residues. V lost 8 bases, J lost 4 bases, and 11 bases lay in between. The CDR3 nucleotides are TGTGCCAGCGCGAACCGCGGCTATGGCTACACCTTC. It is translated as CASANRGYGYTF.

V usage is TRBV11-2 and J usage is TRBJ2-7; weak D call: TRBD1 (5 bases). Germline V gene sequence: CDR1 SGHAT, CDR2 FQNNGV. V was trimmed by 0 bases and J by 3 bases, leaving 12 bases between them. The CDR3 has 15 amino acids. In nucleotides, the CDR3 is TGTGCCAGCAGCTTAGACAGGGATTTGGGCTACGAGCAGTACTTC. This encodes CASSLDRDLGYEQYF.

CDR3 DNA sequence: TGTGCCAGCAGCTTAGAAGACAGGGGAGGACAGCCCCAGCATTTT. Encoded protein: CASSLEDRGGQPQHF. The chain has TRBV7-2 and TRBJ1-5, with 8 bases identical to TRBD1. The CDR3 consists of 15 residues. V dropped 1 base and J dropped 7; count of bases not matched to a gene: 6. Per germline, CDR1 SGHTA and CDR2 FQGNSA.

The chain links TRBV5-4 to TRBJ1-1, with TRBD1 identical over 8 bases. The CDR3 is 13 amino acids. V dropped 5 bases and J dropped 3; count of bases not matched to a gene: 3. Germline V gives CDR1 SGHNT, CDR2 YYREEE (reference sequence). CDR3 sequence reads: CASRDREHTEAFF. CDR3 DNA sequence: TGTGCCAGCAGGGACAGGGAACACACTGAAGCTTTCTTT.

About this clonotype: The junction departs from germline at one end; a sequencing error may be responsible. The rearrangement links TRBV6-1 to TRBJ2-5, with 10 bases lining up with TRBD2. The CDR3 has 14 residues. Germline values: CDR1 MNHNS, CDR2 SASEGT. The CDR3 protein is CASSRAGGRETQHF. The DNA of the CDR3 is TGTGCCAGCAGTCGAGCGGGGGGGCGAGAGACCCAGCACTTC.

This chain links TRBV18 with TRBJ1-5, with D perhaps TRBD1 (6 bases). Trimming removed 3 bases at V and 4 bases at J, with 7 bases between. The CDR3 is 13 residues long. Germline CDR1 is KGHSH and CDR2 is LQKENI. CDR3 amino acids: CASSPDRNQPQHF. The CDR3 DNA reads as TGTGCCAGCTCACCCGACAGGAATCAGCCCCAGCATTTT.